This T cell receptor beta chain derives from a study of cytomegalovirus exposure and HLA in healthy donors. For this clone: What it binds is not known.

Overall study results and limits: TCR beta chains associated with HLA were, in a later analysis, more clonally expanded than equally common others. The study found most TCR sequences rare, yet found some public TCRs in many donors.

PCR used 60 Vbeta primers and 13 Jbeta primers. Repertoires were generated with immunoSEQ multiplex PCR, while TCRdb's copy carries only in-frame clones and drops some. The repertoire has more than 150,000 clones, around four fifths of them found once; the top ten carry roughly 2.6%. The source material was PBMCs. This TCR was recovered from a woman between 50 and 59 years old in good health and CMV-seropositive.

In nucleotides, the CDR3 is TGTGCCAGCAGCCTACCCGGGACAGTAAATGGCTACACCTTC. Protein product: CASSLPGTVNGYTF. The chain employs TRBV7-9 and TRBJ1-2; the match to TRBD1 covers 7 bases. Losses at the gene ends were 5 bases for V and 6 bases for J; bases not matched to a gene: 9. Germline CDR1 and CDR2: SEHNR and FQNEAQ (reference sequence). This CDR3 comprises 14 residues.